This T cell receptor (beta chain) was obtained from a study of Graves' ophthalmopathy and Graves' hyperthyroidism. Germline loops: CDR1 SGHTA, CDR2 FQGNSA. The CDR3 has 11 residues. The ends were cut back, 3 bases at V and 4 bases at J, with 4 bases in the middle. Amplification of the TCR beta CDR3 regions used RNA transcripts (as template). HTBI-primed first-round RT-PCR preceded second-round multiplex PCR. From the multiplex PCR reads, TCRdb called clonotypes with MiXCR, one entry per CDR3 protein. The sample lists approximately 1.2 million distinct CDR3 sequences; about 35% were seen once. At least ten counts were recorded for this clonotype.

This TCR came from an adult man with Graves' hyperthyroidism. This rearrangement joins TRBV7-2 to TRBJ2-7; D not certain. The sample was peripheral blood or thyroid tissue (not recorded which). CDR3 coding DNA: TGTGCCAGCAGCTTTCAGTACGAGCAGTACTTC. Residues: CASSFQYEQYF.